This T cell receptor (beta chain) was sequenced during a study of cytomegalovirus exposure and HLA in healthy donors. The overall study: Assignment to the Caucasian-associated ancestry cluster applied to around 80% of the approximately 400 genotyped donors. Study outcomes and limitations: V- and J-gene trimming of TCR beta was linked (in a later analysis) to a missense DCLRE1C variant. Per a prior analysis, the majority of TCR beta V segments were productive roughly 87% or roughly 30% of the time.

The PCR had 60 Vbeta and 13 Jbeta primers. Sequencing used immunoSEQ multiplex PCR; TCRdb keeps in-frame clones, though not all of them. The table has approximately 110,000 clones, around three quarters seen once. Notes on this clone: Its target is unknown.

The junction had 3 bases not matched to a gene; V was cut back by 4 bases and J by 0 bases. This CDR3 region has 15 residues. Per germline, CDR1 SNHLY and CDR2 FYNNEI. Sequencing was carried out using PBMCs. The clonotype originates from a man aged 45 to 65 in good health and CMV-seropositive. The chain combines TRBV2 with TRBJ1-2; TRBD1 matches 9 bases. CDR3 DNA: TGTGCCAGCAGTGCGGGACAGGGAACTAACTATGGCTACACCTTC. Amino acids: CASSAGQGTNYGYTF.